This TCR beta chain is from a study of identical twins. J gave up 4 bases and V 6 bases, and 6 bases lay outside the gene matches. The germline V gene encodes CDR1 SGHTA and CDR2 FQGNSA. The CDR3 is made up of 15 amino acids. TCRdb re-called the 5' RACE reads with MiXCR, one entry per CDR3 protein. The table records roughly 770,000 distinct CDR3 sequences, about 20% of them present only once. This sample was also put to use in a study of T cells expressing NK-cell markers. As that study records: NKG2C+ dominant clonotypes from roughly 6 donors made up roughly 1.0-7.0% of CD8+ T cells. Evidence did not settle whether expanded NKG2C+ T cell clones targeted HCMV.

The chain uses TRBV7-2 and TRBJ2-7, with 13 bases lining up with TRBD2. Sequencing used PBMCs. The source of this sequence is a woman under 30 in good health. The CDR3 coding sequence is TGTGCCAGCAGTCAGACTAGCGGGAGGACGTACGAGCAGTACTTC. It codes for CASSQTSGRTYEQYF.